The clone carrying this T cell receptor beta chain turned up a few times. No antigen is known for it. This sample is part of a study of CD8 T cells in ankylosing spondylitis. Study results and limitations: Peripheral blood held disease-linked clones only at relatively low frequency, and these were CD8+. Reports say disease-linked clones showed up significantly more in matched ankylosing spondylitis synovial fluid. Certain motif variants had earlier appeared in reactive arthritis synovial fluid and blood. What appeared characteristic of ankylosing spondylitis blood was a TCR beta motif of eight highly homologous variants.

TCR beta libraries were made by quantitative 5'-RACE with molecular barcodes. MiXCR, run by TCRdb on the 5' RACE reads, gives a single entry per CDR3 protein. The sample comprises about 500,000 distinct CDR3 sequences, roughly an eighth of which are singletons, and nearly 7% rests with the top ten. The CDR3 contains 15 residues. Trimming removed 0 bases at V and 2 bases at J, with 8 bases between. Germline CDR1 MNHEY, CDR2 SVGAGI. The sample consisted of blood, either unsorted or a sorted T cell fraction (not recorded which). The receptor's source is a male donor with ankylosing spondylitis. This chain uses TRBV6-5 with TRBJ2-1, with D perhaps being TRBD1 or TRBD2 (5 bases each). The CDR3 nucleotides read TGTGCCAGCAGTTACTCCGGGACGACCTACAATGAGCAGTTCTTC. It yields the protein CASSYSGTTYNEQFF.